This T cell receptor (beta chain) was found in a study of PD-1 blockade in classical Hodgkin lymphoma. On the study more broadly: Patients in the cohort were put on intravenous nivolumab, 3 mg/kg every 2 weeks.

The time point: cycle 4 day 1 (C4D1), after six to seven weeks of nivolumab. Each patient's relapse followed autologous stem cell transplantation, and brentuximab vedotin exposure varied. Study conclusions and caveats: Reports indicated that newly diagnosed patients had lower baseline TCR diversity than healthy donors did. Complete responders entered with baseline diversity on par with newly diagnosed patients, the results showed.

This CDR3 contains 13 residues. Trimming took off 4 bases at V and 2 bases at J, with 8 bases between the two ends. Per germline, CDR1 SEHNR and CDR2 FQNEAQ (reference sequence). The method was immunoSEQ multiplex PCR; TCRdb's version includes in-frame clones alone and lacks a portion of them. The repertoire includes about 19,000 clones, roughly three quarters of them detected once, and 20% to 25% sits in the top ten. With respect to this clone: The antigen is unknown.

The TCR was taken from a human donor with classical Hodgkin lymphoma. The starting material was peripheral blood mononuclear cells (PBMCs), obtained before the fourth cycle of nivolumab. The chain is built from TRBV7-9 and TRBJ2-5; tentative D call: TRBD1 (5 bases). CDR3 sequence reads: CASSSGLQETQYF. CDR3 nucleotide sequence: TGTGCCAGCAGCTCAGGGCTTCAAGAGACCCAGTACTTC.